Following are 21 T cell receptor beta chains from one sample sequenced in a study of radiation and T cells in renal cell carcinoma. Libraries were prepared by immunoSEQ multiplex PCR; TCRdb keeps only in-frame clonotypes and omits some of them. The table lists 15,000 to 20,000 clones, under 55% of them singletons. Treatment described: 15 Gy SBRT to primary tumor, nephrectomy 4 weeks later. The sample in question was tumor tissue, obtained from a patient whose treatment included radiotherapy and nephrectomy. The origin of the receptors is a man aged 45-65 years with renal cell carcinoma.

V is TRBV7-2 and J is TRBJ2-5; D possibly corresponds to TRBD1 (6 bases). V was shortened by 2 bases and J by 2 bases, with 9 bases between the two germline ends. This CDR3 spans 14 amino acids. Germline V gene sequence: CDR1 SGHTA, CDR2 FQGNSA. In DNA form, the CDR3 reads TGTGCCAGCAGCTTACGGACAGAACAAGAGACCCAGTACTTC. It yields the protein CASSLRTEQETQYF.

This clone has just a few counts. In DNA, the CDR3 is TGTGCCAGCAGTTCAAGCATTGGCGGGGAGCTGTTTTTT. Amino acids: CASSSSIGGELFF. The V gene is TRBV2, the J gene TRBJ2-2; D unclear. The V gene's germline CDR1 is SNHLY and CDR2 FYNNEI. This CDR3 has 13 amino acids. Trimming removed 5 bases at V and 7 bases at J, with 11 bases between.

V gene TRBV6-5 combines with J gene TRBJ2-7; TRBD2 matches at 10 bases. This CDR3 spans 14 amino acids. The germline gives CDR1 MNHEY, CDR2 SVGAGI. Trimming removed 5 bases from V and 5 bases from J; junction bases left unmatched: 6. CDR3 sequence reads: CASSPSGGVDEQYF. The DNA for the CDR3 is TGTGCCAGCAGTCCCAGCGGGGGGGTCGACGAGCAGTACTTC.

This clone is termed medium-sized. The chain employs TRBV6-5 and TRBJ2-7, with TRBD1 as a possible D gene (6 bases). CDR3 length: 12 amino acids. Germline V gene sequence: CDR1 MNHEY, CDR2 SVGAGI. The V gene lost 4 bases and the J gene lost 3 bases, with 7 bases spanning the gap. As DNA, the CDR3 is TGTGCCAGCAGTTTACAGGGCTACGAGCAGTACTTC. It specifies CASSLQGYEQYF.

This chain uses TRBV10-2 with TRBJ1-5, with D unclear. The CDR3 runs 13 residues. V lost 3 bases, J lost 6 bases, and 9 bases lay in between. Looked up from germline, CDR1 is WSHSY and CDR2 is SAAADI. For the CDR3, the DNA is TGCGCCAGCAGTGAACTTTCTGGTCAGCCCCAGCATTTT. The encoded protein is CASSELSGQPQHF.

This clone was picked up a small number of times. This rearrangement joins TRBV7-9 to TRBJ1-1, with TRBD1 as a possible D gene (6 bases). This CDR3 is 13 amino acids long. The V end lost 3 bases, the J end lost 6 bases, and 11 bases lay between the germline ends. Germline CDR1 SEHNR, CDR2 FQNEAQ (reference sequence). CDR3 amino acids: CASSFSTGPEAFF. The CDR3 region has the DNA TGTGCCAGCAGCTTTTCGACAGGACCTGAAGCTTTCTTT.

The CDR3 bases are TGCGCCAGCAGCTTGGGTAGGGCTGGCATGCGGGAGACCCAGTACTTC. Protein: CASSLGRAGMRETQYF. The rearrangement links TRBV5-1 to TRBJ2-5; D is ambiguous. The germline CDR1 and CDR2 sequences are SGHRS and YFSETQ. V gave up 0 bases and J gave up 5 bases, with 17 bases separating them. The CDR3 runs to 16 residues.

V usage is TRBV29-1 and J usage is TRBJ2-7; no reliable D call. Germline V gives CDR1 SQVTM, CDR2 ANQGSEA. CDR3 length: 14 amino acids. Trimming removed 4 bases from V and 3 bases from J, with 16 bases in between. The CDR3 nucleotides are TGCAGCGTTGTAGAACAGATTCAACACTACGAGCAGTACTTC. It is translated as CSVVEQIQHYEQYF.

The V gene is TRBV18, the J gene TRBJ2-1, with 11 bases lining up with TRBD2. The CDR3 consists of 15 residues. The V gene end was trimmed by 7 bases and the J gene end by 4 bases; junction bases not matched to a gene: 6. Germline CDR1 reads KGHSH; CDR2 reads LQKENI. CDR3 nucleotides: TGTGCCAGCTTACCCGGGACTAGCGGATACAATGAGCAGTTCTTC. Amino acid sequence: CASLPGTSGYNEQFF. The full variable domain, with the rest looked up from reference TRBV18 and TRBJ2-1, is NAGVMQNPRHLVRRRGQEARLRCSPMKGHSHVYWYRQLPEEGLKFMVYLQKENIIDESGMPKERFSAEFPKEGPSILRIQQVVRGDSAAYFCASLPGTSGYNEQFFGPGTRLTVL.

In its sample, this clone was seen a few times. The chain joins TRBV25-1 to TRBJ2-3; weak D call: TRBD1 (6 bases). The CDR3 contains 14 residues. V shed 6 bases and J shed 0 bases, with 10 bases lying between them. In germline, CDR1 is MGHDK, CDR2 SYGVNS. The chain's CDR3 is CASRHRESTDTQYF. CDR3 nucleotides: TGTGCCAGCAGACACAGGGAGAGCACAGATACGCAGTATTTT.

The V and J genes are TRBV6-1 and TRBJ1-5; D is ambiguous. V gave up 7 bases and J gave up 6 bases, with 16 bases separating them. Germline V CDR1 and CDR2: MNHNS, SASEGT. CDR3 size: 14 residues. The CDR3 DNA is TGTGCCAGCAAGTCGGTAGGGTCGGCTCAGCCCCAGCATTTT. Translation gives CASKSVGSAQPQHF.

In its sample, this clone was seen a few times. V is TRBV4-3 and J is TRBJ2-6; D not certain. The CDR3 has 15 amino acids. From germline, CDR1 is LGHNA and CDR2 YSLEER. The germline V and J ends were trimmed by 4 bases and 2 bases, with 9 bases remaining between them. CDR3 region: CASSPDQTGANVLTF. The CDR3 nucleotides read TGCGCCAGCAGCCCGGATCAAACTGGGGCCAACGTCCTGACTTTC.

This chain connects TRBV4-3 to TRBJ2-5; D is unclear. The ends were cut back, 0 bases at V and 6 bases at J, with 11 bases in the middle. CDR1 and CDR2 from the germline V gene are LGHNA and YSLEER. The CDR3 is made up of 14 amino acids. DNA of the CDR3: TGCGCCAGCAGCCAAGACGGAGCGAGCAAGACCCAGTACTTC. Translating it yields CASSQDGASKTQYF.

A few counts support this clone. This chain uses TRBV6-5 with TRBJ2-2, with 10 bases aligning to TRBD2. This CDR3 spans 14 amino acids. J gave up 8 bases and V 5 bases, and 5 bases lay outside the gene matches. CDR1 is MNHEY and CDR2 is SVGAGI in the germline V gene. This chain's CDR3 is CASSASGSSGELFF. The CDR3 DNA reads as TGTGCCAGCAGTGCTAGCGGGAGCTCGGGGGAGCTGTTTTTT.

This clone was counted only a few times. This chain connects TRBV7-8 to TRBJ1-2; no firm D call. The CDR3 covers 13 residues. The germline V gene encodes CDR1 SGHVS and CDR2 FQNEAQ. Trimming stripped 1 base from V and 2 bases from J, with 5 bases between. CDR3 sequence: CASSLVQNYGYTF. The CDR3 DNA follows: TGTGCCAGCAGCTTAGTACAGAACTATGGCTACACCTTC.

This chain uses TRBV5-1 with TRBJ2-2; 9 nucleotides agree with TRBD2. The germline CDR1 and CDR2 sequences are SGHRS and YFSETQ. V dropped 0 bases and J dropped 4; count of bases not matched to a gene: 4. CDR3 length: 16 amino acids. DNA of the CDR3: TGCGCCAGCAGCTTGGCCCCAGCGGGGGGCACCGGGGAGCTGTTTTTT. Its translation: CASSLAPAGGTGELFF. Looking up the rest from reference TRBV5-1 and TRBJ2-2 gives the full variable domain: KAGVTQTPRYLIKTRGQQVTLSCSPISGHRSVSWYQQTPGQGLQFLFEYFSETQRNKGNFPGRFSGRQFSNSRSEMNVSTLELGDSALYLCASSLAPAGGTGELFFGEGSRLTVL.

The gene calls are TRBV30 and TRBJ2-3, with no clear D. Trimming cost V 0 bases and J 6 bases, with 13 bases left between them. Germline lookup yields CDR1 GTSNPN and CDR2 SVGIG (reference sequence). This CDR3 comprises 14 residues. The CDR3 DNA sequence: TGTGCCTGGAGTGTACTGTCGGGTACGGATACGCAGTATTTT. Its protein is CAWSVLSGTDTQYF. The full variable domain, in which reference TRBV30 and TRBJ2-3 provide the parts outside the CDR3, is SQTIHQWPATLVQPVGSPLSLECTVEGTSNPNLYWYRQAAGRGLQLLFYSVGIGQISSEVPQNLSASRPQDRQFILSSKKLLLSDSGFYLCAWSVLSGTDTQYFGPGTRLTVL.

The chain uses TRBV9 and TRBJ2-7, with 10 positions matching TRBD1. The CDR3 extends over 14 amino acids. Germline V gene sequence: CDR1 SGDLS, CDR2 YYNGEE. Trimming took 0 bases from V and 7 from J; bases not matched to a gene: 4. CDR3 nucleotide sequence: TGTGCCAGCAGCGTAGGACAGGGGGCAGGAGAGCAGTACTTC. It yields the protein CASSVGQGAGEQYF. Variable domain in full (rest from reference TRBV9 and TRBJ2-7): DSGVTQTPKHLITATGQRVTLRCSPRSGDLSVYWYQQSLDQGLQFLIQYYNGEERAKGNILERFSAQQFPDLHSELNLSSLELGDSALYFCASSVGQGAGEQYFGPGTRLTVT.

The rearrangement uses TRBV10-3 and TRBJ2-7; D unresolved. The CDR3 loop spans 16 amino acids. Per the germline V gene, CDR1 is ENHRY and CDR2 is SYGVKD. Trimming pared 0 bases from V and 7 bases from J, leaving 19 bases between. CDR3 protein: CAISESVGVTGMEQYF. The CDR3 DNA reads TGTGCCATCAGTGAGTCGGTTGGGGTTACGGGTATGGAGCAGTACTTC.

This chain joins TRBV19 and TRBJ2-7; TRBD2 aligns across 10 bases. The V segment lost 3 bases and the J segment 5 bases; nucleotides outside the gene matches: 13. The germline gives CDR1 LNHDA, CDR2 SQIVND (reference sequence). The CDR3 sequence is 17 residues long. CDR3 protein: CASSMRASGSPTDEQYF. The CDR3 DNA sequence: TGTGCCAGTAGTATGCGAGCTAGCGGGAGTCCCACCGACGAGCAGTACTTC. Complete variable domain (other parts from reference TRBV19 and TRBJ2-7): DGGITQSPKYLFRKEGQNVTLSCEQNLNHDAMYWYRQDPGQGLRLIYYSQIVNDFQKGDIAEGYSVSREKKESFPLTVTSAQKNPTAFYLCASSMRASGSPTDEQYFGPGTRLTVT.

The chain couples TRBV7-9 to TRBJ2-7; 12 nucleotides agree with TRBD2. The CDR3 runs to 15 residues. Unmatched junction bases numbered 10, after V lost 8 bases and J lost 5 bases. Germline loops: CDR1 SEHNR, CDR2 FQNEAQ (reference sequence). The CDR3 spells CASATTSGSGNEQYF. In nucleotides, the CDR3 is TGTGCCAGCGCCACGACTAGCGGGAGTGGGAACGAGCAGTACTTC. The full variable domain, with the rest looked up from reference TRBV7-9 and TRBJ2-7, is DTGVSQNPRHKITKRGQNVTFRCDPISEHNRLYWYRQTLGQGPEFLTYFQNEAQLEKSRLLSDRFSAERPKGSFSTLEIQRTEQGDSAMYLCASATTSGSGNEQYFGPGTRLTVT.